This T cell receptor beta chain was sequenced during a study (dated by TCRdb to 2015 to 2016). Libraries were built with RT-PCR. The sequencer was an Illumina MiSeq. TCRdb handled the public reads itself, with Q25 trimming in fastp and clone calling in MiXCR, and kept productive beta chains. Under each unique CDR3 protein, matching rows form one entry showing the most common genes and DNA. Recorded for this sample are hundreds of thousands of distinct CDR3 sequences; 14% of them occurred a single time. Around 3.3% of the sample goes to the ten largest clones. The CDR3 sequence holds 16 residues, the cysteine and phenylalanine included. Of all the DNA, just the CDR3 is kept, 48 bases in frame from base 1. V loses 0 bases at its end and J loses 0 bases; junction bases beyond the gene matches: 2. The germline V gene sets CDR1 to SGHTA and CDR2 to FQGTGA. This clonotype has only a few counts. It has no known antigen specificity. Base qualities are missing; no much larger clone stands one base away.

This TCR was sampled from a female donor in good health, serving as a healthy control. Recombination joined TRBV7-3 with TRBJ2-1, with TRBD2 matching 7 junction bases. Sequences were obtained from memory CD4+ T cells from blood. The CDR3 corresponds to CASSLTPSGSYNEQFF. DNA sequence: TGTGCCAGCAGCTTAACGCCTAGCGGCTCCTACAATGAGCAGTTCTTC. Beyond the CDR3, the reference TRBV7-3 and TRBJ2-1 genes provide the residues; the full variable domain reads: GAGVSQTPSNKVTEKGKYVELRCDPISGHTALYWYRQSLGQGPEFLIYFQGTGAADDSGLPNDRFFAVRPEGSVSTLKIQRTERGDSAVYLCASSLTPSGSYNEQFFGPGTRLTVL.